This T cell receptor beta chain was recovered during a study of blood T cell repertoires in COVID-19. Authors' data handling: Amplification with reference gene primers provided the estimates of nucleated cell counts. TCRdb's copy holds only in-frame clones and misses some; the assay was immunoSEQ multiplex PCR. D and trimming come from the DNA, and the V and J calls and clone size come from that table. The sample consists of 170,000 or so clones, roughly 90% of them appearing once. Germline V lookup: CDR1 MGHRA, CDR2 YSYEKL. With 1 base removed from V and 2 bases from J, the gap between germline ends came to 12 bases. The CDR3 runs 15 residues. This clone was found once. Categorization into cohorts depended on clinical history that participants reported.

Sequenced material: PBMCs or T cells enriched from blood (not recorded which). The rearrangement joins TRBV4-1 to TRBJ2-7, with D maybe TRBD1 (6 bases). This receptor was taken from a woman in her fifties or sixties who had recovered from COVID-19. CDR3 protein: CASSQGSDSTYEQYF. DNA of the CDR3: TGCGCCAGCAGCCAAGGTTCGGACAGTACCTACGAGCAGTACTTC.